The entry below describes one T cell receptor (beta chain). Antigen specificity is unknown. The data belong to a study of cytomegalovirus exposure and HLA in healthy donors. Amplification used 60 Vbeta primers and 13 Jbeta primers. Some clones are missing from TCRdb's copy, which holds only in-frame ones; the method was immunoSEQ multiplex PCR. The table shows 90,000 to 130,000 clones, with around three quarters occurring only once. This CDR3 is built from 13 residues. The ends were cut back, 4 bases at V and 2 bases at J, with 9 bases in the middle. Per the germline V gene, CDR1 is MNHEY and CDR2 is SMNVEV (reference sequence). Findings and limits, study-wide: Some V segments could not be told apart, so they were left out, TRBV6-2 and TRBV6-3 among them. In presence/absence analyses, roughly uniform sequencing depth across donors was assumed. Sequence variants that were highly shared formed a cluster that was likely a sequencing artifact.

The source material was PBMCs. This sequence was found in a woman younger than 45 in good health and CMV-seronegative. The chain employs TRBV27 and TRBJ2-7; unclear D gene. The DNA for the CDR3 is TGTGCCAGCAGTTACGGGTATCCCTACGAGCAGTACTTC. Its translation is CASSYGYPYEQYF.